The clone carrying this T cell receptor (beta chain) was picked up a small number of times. Its specificity is unknown. The sample originates from a study of beta chain features in type 1 diabetes. Across the study: The examined sorted cells totaled around 100 million across samples.

Sequenced material consisted of expressed TCRB transcripts (all of the isolated RNA was reverse transcribed). Naive, central memory and regulatory T cell samples came to a mean of about 4 million reads. Clones were sequenced by immunoSEQ multiplex PCR, and TCRdb holds only the in-frame ones, with some missing. Among roughly 250,000 clones, over 9.5% were seen once, and the ten largest hold 0.03% to 0.04%. The study, taken as a whole, reports: In these data, an HLA type influence on TCRB rearrangement remained unresolved. Fewer junction insertions and more nucleotide deletions appeared in type 1 diabetes patients.

What was sequenced was naive CD4+ T cells from blood. This clonotype was obtained from a woman younger than 30 in good health.

In DNA form, the CDR3 reads TGTGCCAGCAGCCTGGGACAGTTTTGGTACGAGCAGTACTTC. Protein product: CASSLGQFWYEQYF. The chain combines TRBV7-2 with TRBJ2-7; TRBD1 matches 7 bases. CDR3 length: 14 amino acids. Trimming cost V 5 bases and J 4 bases; bases outside gene matches: 8. From germline, CDR1 is SGHTA and CDR2 FQGNSA. The full variable domain, completed using reference TRBV7-2 and TRBJ2-7, is GAGVSQSPSNKVTEKGKDVELRCDPISGHTALYWYRQSLGQGLEFLIYFQGNSAPDKSGLPSDRFSAERTGGSVSTLTIQRTQQEDSAVYLCASSLGQFWYEQYFGPGTRLTVT.